This paragraph reports one T cell receptor (beta chain). The junction does not match germline at one end; this may be a read error. This sample is drawn from a study of blood T cells in healthy people across ages. The second PCR ran about 6 to 11 cycles with a sample-barcoded 5' primer and J-beta primers. Each cDNA molecule received a tag from a template-switch adaptor that had 12 random nucleotides. MiXCR, run by TCRdb on the 5' RACE reads, gives a single entry per CDR3 protein. The table includes around 900,000 distinct CDR3 sequences, around 54% detected once. The CDR3 covers 16 residues. Individuals who donated were healthy Caucasians from Russia aged about 6 to 90.

Sequenced: blood. The rearrangement links TRBV12-3 or TRBV12-4 to TRBJ1-2; tentatively, D is TRBD1 (5 bases). The TCR comes from a woman in her sixties or seventies in good health. CDR3 coding DNA: TGTGCCGGCAGTTTAAGGAGTAACCGCGGGACCTATGGCTACACCTTC. Its protein is CAGSLRSNRGTYGYTF.